The clone carrying this T cell receptor (beta chain) showed up just a few times. Its antigen is currently unknown. These data originate in a study of CD8+CD57+ T cells in acquired aplastic anemia. The wider study: Sorted cells (CD4+ and CD8+) yielded DNA amounts that averaged roughly 3.5 ug.

According to the study, genomic DNA was the template for TCR beta VDJ and CDR3 profiling. TCRdb used MiXCR to reprocess the reads, holding one entry per CDR3 protein. The profile shows approximately 98,000 distinct CDR3 sequences, around two thirds of them singletons. Patients sequenced had flow cytometry evidence of CD8+CD57+ cell expansion. As a group, the patients uniformly had severe acquired aplastic anemia. The CDR3 extends over 12 amino acids. The germline gives CDR1 SGHTA, CDR2 FQGNSA. Trimming took off 3 bases at V and 4 bases at J, with 6 bases between the two ends. Findings and caveats of the study: A set of around 30 CD8+ CDR3 sequences was shared between patients and controls, and these sequences appeared highly expressed in patients. Significance was not reached for CD8+ Simpson's diversity between patients and controls.

Sequenced: sorted CD4+, CD8+, or CD8+CD57+ T cells (not recorded which) from PBMCs. The sequence was collected from a human donor with aplastic anemia. The V gene is TRBV7-2, the J gene TRBJ2-5, with D unclear. This CDR3 reads CASSLDRETQYF. The CDR3 DNA follows: TGTGCCAGCAGCTTGGATCGAGAGACCCAGTACTTC.